The 8 T cell receptor beta chains below were found in one sample sequenced in a study of cytomegalovirus exposure and HLA in healthy donors. 13 Jbeta primers and 60 Vbeta primers were used for the PCR. The repertoire was sequenced with immunoSEQ multiplex PCR; TCRdb's copy has only in-frame clones and lacks some. The sample records roughly 190,000 clones, 70% to 75% being singletons. The sequenced sample consisted of PBMCs. The receptors stem from a man aged 25 to 40 in good health and CMV-seropositive.

The rearrangement joins TRBV7-3 to TRBJ2-7; D possibly corresponds to TRBD2 (5 bases). The CDR3 has 15 residues. Trimming shortened V by 8 bases and J by 3 bases, and 20 bases separated the two germline ends. The germline V gene encodes CDR1 SGHTA and CDR2 FQGTGA. Here the CDR3 reads CASPRFERPDYEQYF. In nucleotides, the CDR3 is TGTGCCAGCCCCAGATTTGAGCGGCCAGACTACGAGCAGTACTTC.

The chain is built from TRBV10-2 and TRBJ1-6; D is perhaps TRBD1 (6 bases). Germline assignment: CDR1 WSHSY and CDR2 SAAADI. V was trimmed by 2 bases and J by 10 bases, leaving 9 bases between them. This CDR3 region has 13 residues. The CDR3 DNA is TGCGCCAGCAGTGAGCAGGGGAGATCACCCCTCCACTTT. This encodes CASSEQGRSPLHF.

This rearrangement joins TRBV4-2 to TRBJ2-5; 10 bases map to TRBD1. The CDR3 totals 13 residues. The V and J ends lost 3 bases and 5 bases, in that order; junction bases with no gene match: 0. Germline CDR1 is LGHNA and CDR2 is YNFKEQ. CDR3 in amino acids: CASSQDRGETQYF. The CDR3 coding sequence is TGTGCCAGCAGCCAGGACAGGGGGGAGACCCAGTACTTC.

The chain joins TRBV27 to TRBJ1-3, with TRBD1 as a possible D gene (6 bases). The CDR3 is 16 amino acids. V lost 8 bases, J lost 6 bases, and 23 bases lay in between. Germline V CDR1 and CDR2: MNHEY, SMNVEV (reference sequence). CDR3 in amino acids: CASRKDSRPLVNTIYF. The CDR3 DNA follows: TGTGCCAGCCGGAAGGACAGTCGTCCGTTAGTAAACACCATATATTTT.

Remarks on this clone: This specimen includes other DNA sequences encoding the same CDR3. The chain carries TRBV5-1 and TRBJ1-3; TRBD1 agrees at 9 bases. The junction had 10 bases not matched to a gene; V was cut back by 4 bases and J by 2 bases. From germline, CDR1 is SGHRS and CDR2 YFSETQ. CDR3 size: 17 residues. The CDR3 nucleotides are TGCGCCAGCAGCCCACTGACAGGGGGAAGGCCTGGAAACACCATATATTTT. The encoded protein is CASSPLTGGRPGNTIYF.

This clone was seen more than once but under ten times. The CDR3 sequence is CASSFQQGAYEQYF. CDR3 bases: TGTGCCAGCAGTTTTCAGCAGGGGGCCTACGAGCAGTACTTC. The chain joins TRBV28 to TRBJ2-7; TRBD1 matches at 7 bases. V was pared by 3 bases and J by 2 bases, with 4 bases of the junction left unmatched. CDR3 length equals 14 residues. CDR1 is MDHEN and CDR2 is SYDVKM in the germline V gene.

Only a few counts were recorded for this clone. This CDR3 reads CASRPNGRGFHEQYF. The CDR3 bases are TGCGCCAGCAGGCCCAACGGCAGGGGGTTCCACGAGCAGTACTTC. The chain carries TRBV23-1 and TRBJ2-7; 7 bases match TRBD1. TRBV23-1 is reported as an ORF; its role is uncertain. V lost 6 bases, J lost 5 bases, and 13 bases stayed unmatched. There are 15 residues in the CDR3.

This clone was observed a few times. The CDR3 reads CASSPQAGQQETQYF. The CDR3 DNA reads as TGTGCCAGCAGCCCGCAGGCGGGCCAACAAGAGACCCAGTACTTC. This chain uses TRBV7-3 with TRBJ2-5; the D gene is possibly TRBD2 (5 bases). Germline loops: CDR1 SGHTA, CDR2 FQGTGA. The CDR3 extends over 15 amino acids. Trimming stripped 5 bases from V and 2 bases from J, with 15 bases between. The full variable domain, rest sourced from reference TRBV7-3 and TRBJ2-5, is GAGVSQTPSNKVTEKGKYVELRCDPISGHTALYWYRQSLGQGPEFLIYFQGTGAADDSGLPNDRFFAVRPEGSVSTLKIQRTERGDSAVYLCASSPQAGQQETQYFGPGTRLLVL.